What follows is one T cell receptor (beta chain) and its context. The target antigen is unknown. This record comes from a study of cytomegalovirus exposure and HLA in healthy donors. Overall study results and limits: TCR beta sequences reportedly predicted the HLA-A and HLA-B alleles of most subjects accurately.

PCR primers comprised 60 Vbeta and 13 Jbeta primers. TCRdb's table, derived via immunoSEQ multiplex PCR, lists solely in-frame clones and lacks some. This table has 150,000 to 200,000 clones, around 75% appearing once. CDR3 length: 13 amino acids. Unmatched junction bases numbered 3, after V lost 5 bases and J lost 4 bases. Germline CDR1 SGHTA, CDR2 FQGTGA. This rearrangement joins TRBV7-3 to TRBJ2-3; 7 bases map to TRBD2. The receptor was isolated from a woman between 45 and 60 years old in good health and CMV-seronegative. Sequenced input: PBMCs. CDR3 protein: CASSGRAPDTQYF. Written as DNA, the CDR3 is TGTGCCAGCAGCGGGAGGGCCCCAGATACGCAGTATTTT.